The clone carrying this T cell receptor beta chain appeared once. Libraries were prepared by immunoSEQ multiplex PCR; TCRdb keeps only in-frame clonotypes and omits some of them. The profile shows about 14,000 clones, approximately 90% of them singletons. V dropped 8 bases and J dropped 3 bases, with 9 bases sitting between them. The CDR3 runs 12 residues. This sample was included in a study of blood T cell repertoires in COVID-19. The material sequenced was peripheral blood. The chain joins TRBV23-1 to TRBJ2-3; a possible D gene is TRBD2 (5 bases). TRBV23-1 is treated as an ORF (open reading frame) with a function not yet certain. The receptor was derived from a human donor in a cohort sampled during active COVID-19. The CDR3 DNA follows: TGCGCCAGCCGTAGCGTAACAGATACGCAGTATTTT. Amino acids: CASRSVTDTQYF.